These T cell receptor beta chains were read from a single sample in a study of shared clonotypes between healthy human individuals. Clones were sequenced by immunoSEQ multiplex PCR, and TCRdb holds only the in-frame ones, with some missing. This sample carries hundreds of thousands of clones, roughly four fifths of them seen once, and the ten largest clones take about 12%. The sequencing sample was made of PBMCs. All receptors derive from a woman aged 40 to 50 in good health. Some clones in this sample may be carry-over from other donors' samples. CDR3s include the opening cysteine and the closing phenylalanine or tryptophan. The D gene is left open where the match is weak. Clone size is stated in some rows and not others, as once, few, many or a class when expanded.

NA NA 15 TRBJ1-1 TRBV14 CASSPVGKRNTEAFF TGTGCCAGCAGCCCCGTGGGGAAGAGGAACACTGAAGCTTTCTTT
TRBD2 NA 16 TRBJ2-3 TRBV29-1 CSVEDGTSGTTDTQYF TGCAGCGTTGAAGACGGGACTAGCGGGACAACAGATACGCAGTATTTT
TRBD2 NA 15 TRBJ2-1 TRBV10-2 CASSMTSGGGWEQFF TGCGCCAGCAGCATGACTAGCGGGGGTGGGTGGGAGCAGTTCTTC
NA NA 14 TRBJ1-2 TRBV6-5 CASSSRIGRRGYTF TGTGCCAGCAGCTCCCGTATCGGACGGAGAGGCTACACCTTC
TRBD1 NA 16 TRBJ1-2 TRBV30 CAWSLGPRTGTYGYTF TGTGCCTGGAGTTTGGGCCCCAGGACAGGGACCTATGGCTACACCTTC
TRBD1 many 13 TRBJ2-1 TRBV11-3 CASSRDSSSGQFF TGTGCCAGCAGCCGGGACAGCAGCTCTGGGCAGTTCTTC
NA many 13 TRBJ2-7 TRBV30 CAWRGGAGYEQYF TGTGCCTGGAGGGGGGGAGCCGGCTACGAGCAGTACTTC
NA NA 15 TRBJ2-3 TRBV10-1 CASSDRNQRTDTQYF TGCGCCAGCAGCGACCGAAACCAACGCACAGATACGCAGTATTTT
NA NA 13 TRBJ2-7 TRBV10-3 CAISTPGSYEQYF TGTGCCATCAGCACCCCCGGGAGCTACGAGCAGTACTTC
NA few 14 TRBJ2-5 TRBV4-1 CASSQGTTTETQYF TGCGCCAGCAGCCAAGGGACGACGACTGAGACCCAGTACTTC
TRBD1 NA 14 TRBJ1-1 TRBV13 CASSLQGVRTEAFF TGTGCCAGCAGCTTACAGGGGGTGAGGACTGAAGCTTTCTTT
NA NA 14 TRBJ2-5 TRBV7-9 CASSASGRGETQYF TGTGCCAGCAGCGCCTCGGGGAGAGGGGAGACCCAGTACTTC
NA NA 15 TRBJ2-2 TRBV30 CAWRDPGGSPGELFF TGTGCCTGGAGAGACCCAGGGGGGAGTCCCGGGGAGCTGTTTTTT
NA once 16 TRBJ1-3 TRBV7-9 CASSFDIPGFGNTIYF TGTGCCAGCAGCTTCGACATACCCGGGTTCGGAAACACCATATATTTT
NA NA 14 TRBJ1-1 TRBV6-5 CASSYGRPGTEAFF TGTGCCAGCAGTTACGGTCGGCCGGGGACTGAAGCTTTCTTT
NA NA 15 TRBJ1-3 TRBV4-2 CASSQDGGSGNTIYF TGTGCCAGCAGCCAAGATGGGGGCTCTGGAAACACCATATATTTT
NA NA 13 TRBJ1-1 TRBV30 CAWSVRGNTEAFF TGTGCCTGGAGTGTAAGGGGGAACACTGAAGCTTTCTTT
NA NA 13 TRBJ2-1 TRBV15 CATSRDGFDEQFF TGTGCCACCAGCAGAGATGGGTTCGATGAGCAGTTCTTC
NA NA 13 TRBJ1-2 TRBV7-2 CASSAAPLYGYTF TGTGCCAGCAGCGCAGCTCCTCTATATGGCTACACCTTC
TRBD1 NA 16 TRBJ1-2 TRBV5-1 CASSTTTGTGGKGYTF TGCGCCAGCAGCACAACAACTGGGACAGGGGGCAAAGGCTACACCTTC
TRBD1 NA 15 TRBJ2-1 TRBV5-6 CASSLDRGPYNEQFF TGTGCCAGCAGCTTGGACAGGGGGCCTTACAATGAGCAGTTCTTC
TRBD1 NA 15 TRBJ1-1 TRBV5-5 CASSFGTVVEASAFF TGTGCCAGCAGCTTTGGGACAGTGGTGGAGGCTAGCGCTTTCTTT
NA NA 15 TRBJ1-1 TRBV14 CASSQYGSRNTEAFF TGTGCCAGCAGCCAGTACGGGAGTCGGAACACTGAAGCTTTCTTT
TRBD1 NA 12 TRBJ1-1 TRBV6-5 CASSDTQGAAFF TGTGCCAGCAGTGACACACAGGGGGCCGCTTTCTTT
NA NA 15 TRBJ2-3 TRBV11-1 CASSLISGPTDTQYF TGTGCCAGCAGCTTAATTAGCGGCCCCACAGATACGCAGTATTTT
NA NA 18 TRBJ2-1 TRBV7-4 CASSNTGLAIGFYNEQFF TGTGCCAGCAGCAACACGGGACTGGCGATAGGGTTCTACAATGAGCAGTTCTTC
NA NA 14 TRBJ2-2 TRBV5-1 CATAIDWNTGELFF TGCGCCACCGCGATAGACTGGAACACCGGGGAGCTGTTTTTT
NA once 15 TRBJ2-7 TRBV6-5 CASSKGERLHYEQYF TGTGCCAGCAGTAAAGGGGAGAGACTCCACTACGAGCAGTACTTC
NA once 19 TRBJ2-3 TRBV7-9 CASSLWSLIRRARADTQYF TGTGCCAGCAGCTTATGGTCCCTTATTCGGCGGGCGAGGGCAGATACGCAGTATTTT
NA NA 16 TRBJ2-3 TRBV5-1 CASSSLTGRNTDTQYF TGCGCCAGCAGCTCCCTAACAGGGAGGAACACAGATACGCAGTATTTT
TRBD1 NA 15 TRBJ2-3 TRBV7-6 CASSAGTAPTDTQYF TGTGCCAGCAGCGCCGGGACAGCGCCGACAGATACGCAGTATTTT
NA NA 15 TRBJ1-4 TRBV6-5 CASTSYKRPNEKLFF TGTGCCAGCACCTCTTATAAGAGACCTAATGAAAAACTGTTTTTT
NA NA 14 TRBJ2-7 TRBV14 CASSRGQPGHEQYF TGTGCCAGCAGCCGCGGACAGCCAGGCCACGAGCAGTACTTC
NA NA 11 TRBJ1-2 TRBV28 CASRSNYSYTF TGTGCCAGCAGGTCTAACTATAGCTACACCTTC
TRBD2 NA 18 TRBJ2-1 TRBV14 CASSPFEGLAGRYNEQFF TGTGCCAGCAGCCCTTTTGAGGGACTAGCGGGAAGATACAATGAGCAGTTCTTC
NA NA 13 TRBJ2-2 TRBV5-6 CASRPGTSGELFF TGTGCCAGCAGGCCCGGCACCTCCGGGGAGCTGTTTTTT
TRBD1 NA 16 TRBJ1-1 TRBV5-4 CAKPIRDSGPNTEAFF TGTGCCAAACCTATTCGGGACAGTGGGCCGAACACTGAAGCTTTCTTT
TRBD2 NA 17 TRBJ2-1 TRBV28 CASSLDLAGASYNEQFF TGTGCCAGCAGTTTAGATTTAGCGGGAGCTTCCTACAATGAGCAGTTCTTC
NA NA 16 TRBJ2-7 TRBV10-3 CAITGTGTLVPYEQYF TGTGCCATCACCGGTACGGGGACCCTGGTGCCCTACGAGCAGTACTTC
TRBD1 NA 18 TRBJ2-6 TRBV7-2 CASSSSGGQALGANVLTF TGTGCCAGCAGCTCCTCTGGGGGACAGGCACTTGGGGCCAACGTCCTGACTTTC
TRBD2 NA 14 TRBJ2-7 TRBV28 CASLPGLAGLEQYF TGTGCCAGTCTCCCGGGACTAGCGGGACTCGAGCAGTACTTC
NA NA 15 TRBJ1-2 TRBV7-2 CASSRPFGIPEGYTF TGTGCCAGCAGCCGACCCTTCGGAATACCCGAAGGCTACACCTTC
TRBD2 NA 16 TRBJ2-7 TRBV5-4 CASSPGGSSGSDEQYF TGTGCCAGCAGCCCGGGGGGGTCTAGCGGGAGCGACGAGCAGTACTTC
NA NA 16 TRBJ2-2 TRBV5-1 CASSLVLGPNTGELFF TGCGCCAGCAGCTTGGTACTAGGCCCGAACACCGGGGAGCTGTTTTTT